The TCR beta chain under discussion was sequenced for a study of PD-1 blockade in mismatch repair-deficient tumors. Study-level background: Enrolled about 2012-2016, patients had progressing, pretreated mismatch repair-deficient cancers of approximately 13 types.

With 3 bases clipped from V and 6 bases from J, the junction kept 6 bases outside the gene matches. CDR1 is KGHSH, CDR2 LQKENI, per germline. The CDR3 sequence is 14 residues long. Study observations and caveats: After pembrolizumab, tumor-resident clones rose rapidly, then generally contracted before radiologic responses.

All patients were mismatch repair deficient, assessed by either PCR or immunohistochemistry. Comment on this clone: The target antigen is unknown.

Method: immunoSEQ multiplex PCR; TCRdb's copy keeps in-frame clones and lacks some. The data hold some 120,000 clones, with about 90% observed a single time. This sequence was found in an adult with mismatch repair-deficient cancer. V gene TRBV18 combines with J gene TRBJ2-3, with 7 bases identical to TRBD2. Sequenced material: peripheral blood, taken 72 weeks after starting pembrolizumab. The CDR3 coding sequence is TGTGCCAGCTCACCGCGGGAGTTTTGGGATACGCAGTATTTT. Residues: CASSPREFWDTQYF.